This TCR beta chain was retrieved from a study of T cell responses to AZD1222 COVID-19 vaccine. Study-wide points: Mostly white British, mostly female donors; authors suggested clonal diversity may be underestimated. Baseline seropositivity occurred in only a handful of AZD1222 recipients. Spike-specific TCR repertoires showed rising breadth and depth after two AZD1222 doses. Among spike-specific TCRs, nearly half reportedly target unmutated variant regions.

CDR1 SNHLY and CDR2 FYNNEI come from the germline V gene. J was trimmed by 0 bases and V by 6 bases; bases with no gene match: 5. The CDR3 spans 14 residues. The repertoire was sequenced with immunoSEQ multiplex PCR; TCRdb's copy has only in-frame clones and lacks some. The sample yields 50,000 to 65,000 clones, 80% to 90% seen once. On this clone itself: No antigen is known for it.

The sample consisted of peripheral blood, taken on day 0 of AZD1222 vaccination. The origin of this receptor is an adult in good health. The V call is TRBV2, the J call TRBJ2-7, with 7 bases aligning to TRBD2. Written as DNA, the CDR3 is TGTGCCAGCAGAGCGGGACTATCCTCCTACGAGCAGTACTTC. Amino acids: CASRAGLSSYEQYF. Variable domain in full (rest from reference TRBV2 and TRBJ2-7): EPEVTQTPSHQVTQMGQEVILRCVPISNHLYFYWYRQILGQKVEFLVSFYNNEISEKSEIFDDQFSVERPDGSNFTLKIRSTKLEDSAMYFCASRAGLSSYEQYFGPGTRLTVT.